This T cell receptor beta chain was obtained from a study of identical twins. V dropped 5 bases and J dropped 5 bases, with 10 bases sitting between them. Germline V gives CDR1 SGHVT, CDR2 SQSDAQ. There are 14 residues in the CDR3. MiXCR, applied by TCRdb to the 5' RACE reads, yields one record per CDR3 protein. The sample has hundreds of thousands of distinct CDR3 sequences; 8.5% to 9.5% are singletons. The same sample was also used in a study of yellow fever vaccine responses in identical twins.

The TCR comes from a woman aged 18-29 years in good health. Sequencing was performed on PBMCs. The rearrangement links TRBV7-4 to TRBJ1-6; D is undetermined. The CDR3 sequence is CASSERSDNSPLHF. The CDR3 nucleotides are TGTGCCAGCAGCGAAAGATCGGATAATTCACCCCTCCACTTT.